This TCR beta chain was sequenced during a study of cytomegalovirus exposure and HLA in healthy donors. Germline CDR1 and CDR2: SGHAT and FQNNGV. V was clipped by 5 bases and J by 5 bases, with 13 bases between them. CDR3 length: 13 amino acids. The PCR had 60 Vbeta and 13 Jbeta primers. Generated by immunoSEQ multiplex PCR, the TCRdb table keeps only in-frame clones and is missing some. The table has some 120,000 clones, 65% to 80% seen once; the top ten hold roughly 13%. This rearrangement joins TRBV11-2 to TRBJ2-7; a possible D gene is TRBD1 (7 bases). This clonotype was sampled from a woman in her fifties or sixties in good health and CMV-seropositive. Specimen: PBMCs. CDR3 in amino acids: CASSPRGVHEQYF. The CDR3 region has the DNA TGTGCCAGCAGCCCCAGGGGGGTCCACGAGCAGTACTTC.